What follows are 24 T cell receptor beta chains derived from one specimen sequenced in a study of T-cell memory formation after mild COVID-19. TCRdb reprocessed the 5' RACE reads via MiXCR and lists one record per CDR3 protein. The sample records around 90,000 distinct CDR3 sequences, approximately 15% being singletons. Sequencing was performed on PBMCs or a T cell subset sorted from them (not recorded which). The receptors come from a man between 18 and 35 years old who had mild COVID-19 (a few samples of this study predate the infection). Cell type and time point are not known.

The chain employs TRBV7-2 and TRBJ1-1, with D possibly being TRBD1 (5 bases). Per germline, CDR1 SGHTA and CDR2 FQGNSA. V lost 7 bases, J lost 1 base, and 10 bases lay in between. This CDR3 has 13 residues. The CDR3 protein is CASNRRGNTEAFF. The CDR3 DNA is TGTGCCAGCAACCGTAGGGGGAACACTGAAGCTTTCTTT.

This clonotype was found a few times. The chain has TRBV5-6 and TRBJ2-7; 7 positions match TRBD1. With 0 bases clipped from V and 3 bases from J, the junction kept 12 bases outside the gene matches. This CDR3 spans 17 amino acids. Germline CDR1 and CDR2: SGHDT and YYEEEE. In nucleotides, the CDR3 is TGTGCCAGCAGCTTGGCCTTGGGGACAGCTACTCTCTACGAGCAGTACTTC. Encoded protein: CASSLALGTATLYEQYF.

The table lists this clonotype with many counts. CDR3: CASSPRGAPYNEQFF. The CDR3 DNA reads TGTGCCAGCAGCCCCCGGGGGGCCCCCTACAATGAGCAGTTCTTC. The genes are TRBV7-2 and TRBJ2-1; maybe TRBD2 (7 bases). Germline CDR1 and CDR2: SGHTA and FQGNSA. V was cut by 5 bases and J by 2 bases, with 13 bases left in between. This CDR3 contains 15 residues.

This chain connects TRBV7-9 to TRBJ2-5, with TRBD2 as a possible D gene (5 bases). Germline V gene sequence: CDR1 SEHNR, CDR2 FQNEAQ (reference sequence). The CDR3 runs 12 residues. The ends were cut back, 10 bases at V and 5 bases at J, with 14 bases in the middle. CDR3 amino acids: CATSGERETQYF. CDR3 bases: TGTGCCACTTCCGGGGAACGGGAGACCCAGTACTTC.

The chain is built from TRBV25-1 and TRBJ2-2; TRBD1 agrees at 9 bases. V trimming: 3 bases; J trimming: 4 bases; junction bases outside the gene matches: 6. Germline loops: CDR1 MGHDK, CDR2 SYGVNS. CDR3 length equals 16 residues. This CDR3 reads CASSDSPDRGTGELFF. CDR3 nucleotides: TGTGCCAGCAGTGACTCTCCGGACAGGGGCACCGGGGAGCTGTTTTTT.

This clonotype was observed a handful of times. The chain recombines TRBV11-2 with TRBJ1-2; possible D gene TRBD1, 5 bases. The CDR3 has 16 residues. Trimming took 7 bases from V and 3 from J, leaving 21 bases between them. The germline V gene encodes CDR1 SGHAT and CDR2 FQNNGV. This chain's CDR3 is CASTSWTGGRDYGYTF. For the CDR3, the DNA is TGTGCCAGCACCTCCTGGACCGGGGGAAGGGACTATGGCTACACCTTC.

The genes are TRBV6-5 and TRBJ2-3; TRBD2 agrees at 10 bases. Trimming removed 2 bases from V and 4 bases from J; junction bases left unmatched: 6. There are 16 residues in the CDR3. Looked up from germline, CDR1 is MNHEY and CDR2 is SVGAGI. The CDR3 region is CASSYEASGGPDTQYF. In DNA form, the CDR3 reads TGTGCCAGCAGTTACGAGGCTAGCGGGGGACCAGATACGCAGTATTTT.

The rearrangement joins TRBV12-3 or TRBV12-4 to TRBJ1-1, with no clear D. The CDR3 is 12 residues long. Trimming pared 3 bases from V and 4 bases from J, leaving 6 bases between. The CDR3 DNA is TGTGCCAGCAGTTTTGGTCCCACTGAAGCTTTCTTT. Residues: CASSFGPTEAFF.

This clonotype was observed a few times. The CDR3 region has the DNA TGTGCCAGCGGTGGACAGGGCGTAGGTGATACGCAGTATTTT. Its protein is CASGGQGVGDTQYF. The V call is TRBV11-2, the J call TRBJ2-3; 8 bases agree with TRBD1. The CDR3 has 14 residues. The germline V gene has CDR1 SGHAT and CDR2 FQNNGV. Trimming at V came to 8 bases and at J to 6 bases, leaving 10 bases not matched to a gene.

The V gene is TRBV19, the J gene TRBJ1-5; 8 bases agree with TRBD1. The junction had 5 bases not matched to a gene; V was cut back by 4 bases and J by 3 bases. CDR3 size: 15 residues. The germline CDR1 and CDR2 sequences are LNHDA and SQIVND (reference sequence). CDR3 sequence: CASSTTGEANQPQHF. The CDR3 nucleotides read TGTGCCAGTAGTACGACAGGGGAGGCCAATCAGCCCCAGCATTTT.

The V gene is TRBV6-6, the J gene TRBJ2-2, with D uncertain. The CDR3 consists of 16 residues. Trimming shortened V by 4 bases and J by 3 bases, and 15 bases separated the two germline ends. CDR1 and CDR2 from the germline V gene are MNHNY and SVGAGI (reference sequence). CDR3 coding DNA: TGTGCCAGCAGTTTGGGATTAGTTAGGGACACCGGGGAGCTGTTTTTT. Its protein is CASSLGLVRDTGELFF.

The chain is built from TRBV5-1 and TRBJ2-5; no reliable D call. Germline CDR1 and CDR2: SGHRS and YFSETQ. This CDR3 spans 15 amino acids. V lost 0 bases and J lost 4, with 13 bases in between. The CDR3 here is CASSLDFSSGETQYF. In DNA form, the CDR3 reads TGCGCCAGCAGCTTGGATTTCTCCTCGGGAGAGACCCAGTACTTC.

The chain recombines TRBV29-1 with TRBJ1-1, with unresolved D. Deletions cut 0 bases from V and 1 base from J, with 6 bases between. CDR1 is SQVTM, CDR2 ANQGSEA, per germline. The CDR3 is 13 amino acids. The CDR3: CSVEDGGNTEAFF. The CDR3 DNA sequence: TGCAGCGTTGAAGATGGAGGGAACACTGAAGCTTTCTTT.

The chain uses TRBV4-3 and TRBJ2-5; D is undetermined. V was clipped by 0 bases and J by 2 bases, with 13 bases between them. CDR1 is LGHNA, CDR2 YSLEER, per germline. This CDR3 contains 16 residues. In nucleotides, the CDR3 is TGCGCCAGCAGCCAAGAGACTGGAACGATGCAAGAGACCCAGTACTTC. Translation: CASSQETGTMQETQYF.

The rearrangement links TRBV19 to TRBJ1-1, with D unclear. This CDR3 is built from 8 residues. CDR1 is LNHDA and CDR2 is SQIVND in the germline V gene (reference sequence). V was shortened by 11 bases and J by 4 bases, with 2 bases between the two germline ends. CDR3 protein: CAATEAFF. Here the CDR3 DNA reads TGTGCCGCCACTGAAGCTTTCTTT.

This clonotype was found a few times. CDR3 bases: TGTGCCAGCCTCCCATCGGAGGTCATCACTGAAGCTTTCTTT. As protein: CASLPSEVITEAFF. The chain uses TRBV28 and TRBJ1-1; D remains ambiguous. The germline V gene encodes CDR1 MDHEN and CDR2 SYDVKM. Trimming left V 8 bases short and J 4 bases short, with 17 bases between. The CDR3 has 14 residues. The complete variable domain, with remaining parts taken from reference TRBV28 and TRBJ1-1, reads DVKVTQSSRYLVKRTGEKVFLECVQDMDHENMFWYRQDPGLGLRLIYFSYDVKMKEKGDIPEGYSVSREKKERFSLILESASTNQTSMYLCASLPSEVITEAFFGQGTRLTVV.

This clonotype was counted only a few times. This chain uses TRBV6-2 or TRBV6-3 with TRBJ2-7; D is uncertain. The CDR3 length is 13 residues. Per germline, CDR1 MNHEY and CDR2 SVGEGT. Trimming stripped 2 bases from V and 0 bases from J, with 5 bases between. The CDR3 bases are TGTGCCAGCAGTTACGGCGTCTCCTACGAGCAGTACTTC. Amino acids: CASSYGVSYEQYF.

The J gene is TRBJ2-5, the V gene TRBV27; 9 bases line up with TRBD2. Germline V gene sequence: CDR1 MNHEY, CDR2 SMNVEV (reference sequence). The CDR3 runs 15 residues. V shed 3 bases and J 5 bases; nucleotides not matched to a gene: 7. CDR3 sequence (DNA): TGTGCCAGCAGTTTGGGTAGCGGGGGTCTGGAGACCCAGTACTTC. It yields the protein CASSLGSGGLETQYF.

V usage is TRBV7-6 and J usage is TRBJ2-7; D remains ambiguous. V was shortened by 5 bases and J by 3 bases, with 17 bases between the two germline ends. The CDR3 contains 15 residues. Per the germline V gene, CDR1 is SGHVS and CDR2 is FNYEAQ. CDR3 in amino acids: CASSETLGNVYEQYF. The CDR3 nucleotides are TGTGCCAGCAGCGAGACGCTAGGGAACGTCTACGAGCAGTACTTC.

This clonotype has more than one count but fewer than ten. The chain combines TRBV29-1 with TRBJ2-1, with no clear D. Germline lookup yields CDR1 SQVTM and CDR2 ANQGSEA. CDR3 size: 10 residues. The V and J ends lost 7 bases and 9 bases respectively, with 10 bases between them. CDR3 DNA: TGCAGCGCCCGAATCGGTGAGCAGTTCTTC. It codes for CSARIGEQFF.

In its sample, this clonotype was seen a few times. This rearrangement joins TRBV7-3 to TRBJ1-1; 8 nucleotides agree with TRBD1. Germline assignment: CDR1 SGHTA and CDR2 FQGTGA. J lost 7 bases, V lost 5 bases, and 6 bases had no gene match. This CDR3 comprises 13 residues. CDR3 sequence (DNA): TGTGCCAGCAGCCCTCAGGGGGCGGGTGAAGCTTTCTTT. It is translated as CASSPQGAGEAFF.

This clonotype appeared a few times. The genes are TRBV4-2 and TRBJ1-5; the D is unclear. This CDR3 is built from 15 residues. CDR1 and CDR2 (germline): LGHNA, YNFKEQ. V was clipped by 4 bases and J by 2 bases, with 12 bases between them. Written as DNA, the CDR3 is TGTGCCAGCAGCCGTGTCAGGTATGGCAATCAGCCCCAGCATTTT. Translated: CASSRVRYGNQPQHF.

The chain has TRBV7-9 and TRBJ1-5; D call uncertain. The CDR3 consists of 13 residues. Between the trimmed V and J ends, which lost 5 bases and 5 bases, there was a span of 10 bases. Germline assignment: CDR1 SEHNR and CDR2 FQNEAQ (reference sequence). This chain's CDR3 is CASSDRVDQPQHF. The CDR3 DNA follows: TGTGCCAGCAGCGACCGGGTGGATCAGCCCCAGCATTTT.

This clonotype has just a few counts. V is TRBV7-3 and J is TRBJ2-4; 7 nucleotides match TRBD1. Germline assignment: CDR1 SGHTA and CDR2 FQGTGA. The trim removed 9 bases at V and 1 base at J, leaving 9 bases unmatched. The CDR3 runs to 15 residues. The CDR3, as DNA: TGTGCCAGAGACCAAGGGGGCGAGGCCAAAAACATTCAGTACTTC. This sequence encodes CARDQGGEAKNIQYF.